One and the same sample provided the 28 T cell receptor beta chains below, sequenced in a study of T cell responses to AZD1222 COVID-19 vaccine. TCRdb's table, derived via immunoSEQ multiplex PCR, lists solely in-frame clones and lacks some. The sample has 210,000 or so clones; about 93% are singletons. The input for sequencing was peripheral blood, taken on day 0 of MenACWY control vaccination. These receptor sequences come from an adult in good health.

The CDR3 DNA sequence: TGTGCCAGCAGCTTAGTTCTGACATCTAGCACAGATACGCAGTATTTT. Its translation: CASSLVLTSSTDTQYF. The chain links TRBV7-8 to TRBJ2-3; no definite D call. The CDR3 is made up of 16 amino acids. V dropped 1 base and J dropped 0 bases, with 11 bases sitting between them. CDR1 is SGHVS and CDR2 is FQNEAQ in the germline V gene.

V usage is TRBV28 and J usage is TRBJ1-5, with D possibly matching TRBD1 (5 bases). CDR3 size: 18 residues. Germline assignment: CDR1 MDHEN and CDR2 SYDVKM. V gave up 7 bases and J gave up 0 bases, with 22 bases separating them. This CDR3 reads CASTLDLLGVYSNQPQHF. The CDR3 region has the DNA TGTGCCAGCACCTTGGACTTATTAGGGGTTTATAGCAATCAGCCCCAGCATTTT.

This clone occurred a few times. The V gene is TRBV4-2, the J gene TRBJ1-2; D unclear. The germline CDR1 and CDR2 sequences are LGHNA and YNFKEQ. V lost 0 bases and J lost 7, with 12 bases in between. The CDR3 totals 14 residues. As DNA, the CDR3 is TGTGCCAGCAGCCAAGATTCTGCAGGTGCTGGCTACACCTTC. The encoded protein is CASSQDSAGAGYTF.

V and J are TRBV11-3 and TRBJ2-5; 9 bases line up with TRBD2. Trimming removed 1 base from V and 1 base from J; junction bases left unmatched: 4. Germline V CDR1 and CDR2: SGHNT, YENEEA. CDR3 length: 16 amino acids. CDR3 nucleotides: TGTGCCAGCAGCTTAGGTAGCGGGGGCCCCCAAGAGACCCAGTACTTC. Its translation is CASSLGSGGPQETQYF.

This clone has just one count. The chain joins TRBV5-6 to TRBJ2-7; tentatively, D is TRBD1 (5 bases). Looked up from germline, CDR1 is SGHDT and CDR2 is YYEEEE. V lost 1 base to trimming and J lost 6 bases, with 11 bases between them. The CDR3 has 13 amino acids. In DNA form, the CDR3 reads TGTGCCAGCAGCTTGATACAGGCCTTCGAGCAGTACTTC. This gives the protein CASSLIQAFEQYF.

The chain recombines TRBV6-1 with TRBJ2-7; TRBD1 matches at 8 bases. The CDR3 sequence is 15 residues long. V trimming: 3 bases; J trimming: 5 bases; junction bases outside the gene matches: 9. CDR1 and CDR2 from the germline V gene are MNHNS and SASEGT. Here the CDR3 reads CASSDGQGGTDEQYF. The CDR3 nucleotides read TGTGCCAGCAGTGACGGACAGGGAGGAACAGACGAGCAGTACTTC.

CDR3 DNA sequence: TGTGCCAGCAGCGAGGGACTAGCGAGCACAGATACGCAGTATTTT. Its translation: CASSEGLASTDTQYF. The chain recombines TRBV13 with TRBJ2-3; 10 bases align to TRBD2. The CDR3 length is 15 residues. V was clipped by 5 bases and J by 0 bases; unmatched bases: 2. The V gene's germline CDR1 is PRHDT and CDR2 FYEKMQ (reference sequence).

The chain joins TRBV5-4 to TRBJ1-2; 10 bases are a match to TRBD1. V was clipped by 9 bases and J by 9 bases; unmatched bases: 17. The germline gives CDR1 SGHNT, CDR2 YYREEE (reference sequence). The CDR3 runs to 15 residues. The CDR3 DNA sequence: TGTGCCACCACACGGGGACAGGGGCCCACTTCTAGCTACACCTTC. Protein sequence: CATTRGQGPTSSYTF.

This rearrangement joins TRBV25-1 to TRBJ1-1; D call uncertain. The V and J ends lost 4 bases and 4 bases respectively, with 16 bases between them. This CDR3 contains 15 residues. Germline CDR1 is MGHDK and CDR2 is SYGVNS. This CDR3 reads CASSGGGGMSTEAFF. The CDR3 DNA follows: TGTGCCAGCAGTGGCGGAGGTGGGATGAGCACTGAAGCTTTCTTT.

The V and J genes are TRBV7-8 and TRBJ2-2; 7 nucleotides agree with TRBD2. This CDR3 has 15 amino acids. Trimming removed 4 bases from V and 3 bases from J; junction bases left unmatched: 5. The V gene's germline CDR1 is SGHVS and CDR2 FQNEAQ. CDR3 sequence reads: CASSSTGGYTGELFF. Written as DNA, the CDR3 is TGTGCCAGCAGCTCTACCGGGGGGTACACCGGGGAGCTGTTTTTT.

Of note for this clone: The same CDR3 also results from other DNA sequences found in this sample. The chain uses TRBV12-3 or TRBV12-4 and TRBJ1-1, with no clear D. The CDR3 runs to 13 residues. V shed 3 bases and J shed 0 bases, with 5 bases lying between them. The CDR3 spells CASSFGLNTEAFF. The CDR3 DNA sequence: TGTGCCAGCAGTTTCGGCTTGAACACTGAAGCTTTCTTT.

The J gene is TRBJ1-2, the V gene TRBV10-1; 7 bases line up with TRBD1. The CDR3 covers 15 residues. Germline CDR1 is WNHNN and CDR2 is SYGVQD (reference sequence). With V trimmed by 7 bases and J by 8 bases, 16 bases remained unmatched. The CDR3: CASMEAGGLSDGYTF. DNA of the CDR3: TGCGCCAGCATGGAGGCAGGGGGTCTCTCGGACGGCTACACCTTC.

The chain carries TRBV19 and TRBJ1-4; D remains ambiguous. This CDR3 comprises 14 residues. With 3 bases removed from V and 5 bases from J, the gap between germline ends came to 10 bases. Germline CDR1 reads LNHDA; CDR2 reads SQIVND (reference sequence). The DNA of the CDR3 is TGTGCCAGTAGTATCTCCGCAGCGAATGAAAAACTGTTTTTT. This gives the protein CASSISAANEKLFF.

The V and J genes are TRBV5-1 and TRBJ1-1, with TRBD1 as a possible D gene (6 bases). Germline CDR1 SGHRS, CDR2 YFSETQ. The CDR3 is made up of 15 amino acids. Trimming left V 0 bases short and J 4 bases short, with 13 bases between. CDR3 loop: CASSLDGGESTEAFF. The CDR3, as DNA: TGCGCCAGCAGCTTGGACGGGGGCGAGAGCACTGAAGCTTTCTTT.

CDR3 in amino acids: CASSLWSGGGETQYF. Written as DNA, the CDR3 is TGCGCCAGCAGCTTGTGGAGCGGGGGCGGGGAGACCCAGTACTTC. This sequence joins TRBV5-1 and TRBJ2-5, with 8 nucleotides matching TRBD2. Germline CDR1 is SGHRS and CDR2 is YFSETQ. J was trimmed by 5 bases and V by 1 base; bases with no gene match: 7. CDR3 length: 15 residues.

The J gene is TRBJ2-5, the V gene TRBV3-1 (or the pseudogene TRBV3-2); D not resolved. This CDR3 spans 16 amino acids. Per the germline V gene, CDR1 is LGHDT and CDR2 is YNNKEL (reference sequence). V was shortened by 0 bases and J by 4 bases, with 15 bases between the two germline ends. The chain's CDR3 is CASSQDVLQALETQYF. The CDR3 DNA reads as TGTGCCAGCAGCCAAGATGTCCTCCAGGCGTTAGAGACCCAGTACTTC.

The V gene is TRBV9, the J gene TRBJ2-3, with D hard to call. The CDR3 consists of 15 residues. The ends were cut back, 5 bases at V and 0 bases at J, with 13 bases in the middle. Germline V lookup: CDR1 SGDLS, CDR2 YYNGEE. In nucleotides, the CDR3 is TGTGCCAGCAGAGCACAAGGGCTTAGCACAGATACGCAGTATTTT. This translates into CASRAQGLSTDTQYF. The full variable domain, rest sourced from reference TRBV9 and TRBJ2-3, is DSGVTQTPKHLITATGQRVTLRCSPRSGDLSVYWYQQSLDQGLQFLIQYYNGEERAKGNILERFSAQQFPDLHSELNLSSLELGDSALYFCASRAQGLSTDTQYFGPGTRLTVL.

V gene TRBV28 combines with J gene TRBJ1-6, with a possible D match to TRBD1 (6 bases). V shed 2 bases and J shed 1 base, with 12 bases lying between them. Germline CDR1 is MDHEN and CDR2 is SYDVKM. This CDR3 has 17 residues. The CDR3 spells CASSLPLQGSYNSPLHF. CDR3 DNA sequence: TGTGCCAGCAGTTTACCGTTACAGGGATCCTATAATTCACCCCTCCACTTT.

The CDR3 reads CASSIDRADTQYF. The CDR3 DNA follows: TGTGCCAGTAGTATTGACAGGGCAGATACGCAGTATTTT. The chain joins TRBV19 to TRBJ2-3; 7 nucleotides line up with TRBD1. V lost 3 bases, J lost 4 bases, and 1 base stayed unmatched. Germline CDR1 LNHDA, CDR2 SQIVND (reference sequence). CDR3 length: 13 residues.

The genes are TRBV19 and TRBJ1-2, with TRBD1 matching over 7 bases. Germline loops: CDR1 LNHDA, CDR2 SQIVND (reference sequence). The CDR3 consists of 15 residues. Trimming removed 8 bases from V and 4 bases from J; junction bases left unmatched: 13. In DNA form, the CDR3 reads TGTGCCAGTGAGACGTCCCAGGGGGAATTCTATGGCTACACCTTC. Protein product: CASETSQGEFYGYTF.

V gene TRBV6-6 combines with J gene TRBJ1-1; D is unclear. There are 13 residues in the CDR3. Trimming cost V 0 bases and J 7 bases, with 9 bases left between them. In germline, CDR1 is MNHNY, CDR2 SVGAGI (reference sequence). CDR3 nucleotide sequence: TGTGCCAGCAGTTACTCGGCCTACGATGAAGCTTTCTTT. Its protein is CASSYSAYDEAFF.

This clone occurred once. The rearrangement uses TRBV7-9 and TRBJ1-1, with D perhaps TRBD1 (5 bases). The CDR3 runs to 15 residues. Germline CDR1 is SEHNR and CDR2 is FQNEAQ (reference sequence). V was shortened by 2 bases and J by 3 bases, with 13 bases between the two germline ends. Here the CDR3 DNA reads TGTGCCAGCAGCTTATTTGCAGGGTTGTACACTGAAGCTTTCTTT. Amino acids: CASSLFAGLYTEAFF.

V gene TRBV7-2 combines with J gene TRBJ1-6; D ambiguous. The length of the CDR3 is 13 residues. Germline loops: CDR1 SGHTA, CDR2 FQGNSA. The V gene lost 5 bases and the J gene lost 7 bases, with 9 bases spanning the gap. The CDR3 DNA reads TGTGCCAGCAGCCGACAACAGAATTCACCCCTCCACTTT. Protein: CASSRQQNSPLHF.

V gene TRBV19 combines with J gene TRBJ1-2; possibly TRBD1 for D (6 bases). The CDR3 spans 11 residues. V dropped 5 bases and J dropped 6 bases, with 7 bases sitting between them. Germline V CDR1 and CDR2: LNHDA, SQIVND (reference sequence). The CDR3 DNA reads TGTGCCAGTAGTGAGGGGGATGGCTACACCTTC. Residues: CASSEGDGYTF.

The chain employs TRBV4-3 and TRBJ1-2; D remains ambiguous. The length of the CDR3 is 17 residues. In germline, CDR1 is LGHNA, CDR2 YSLEER. The germline V and J ends were trimmed by 0 bases and 4 bases, with 18 bases remaining between them. The CDR3: CASSQDRGQAVGYGYTF. Written as DNA, the CDR3 is TGCGCCAGCAGCCAAGATCGCGGGCAGGCTGTGGGCTATGGCTACACCTTC.

J is TRBJ2-3 and V is TRBV10-1; TRBD2 is a possible D gene (7 bases). The V end was cut by 8 bases, the J end by 0 bases, with 9 bases between. CDR1 is WNHNN and CDR2 is SYGVQD in the germline V gene (reference sequence). This CDR3 is built from 13 residues. In nucleotides, the CDR3 is TGCGCCAGCCGGGGGGCGAGCACAGATACGCAGTATTTT. Encoded protein: CASRGASTDTQYF.

This chain uses TRBV28 with TRBJ1-2, with 8 positions matching TRBD1. Trimming cost V 2 bases and J 5 bases; bases outside gene matches: 7. From germline, CDR1 is MDHEN and CDR2 SYDVKM. The CDR3 consists of 15 residues. The CDR3 bases are TGTGCCAGCAGTTTAGTAGGGACAGGTGTATATGGCTACACCTTC. This translates into CASSLVGTGVYGYTF.

This clone appeared a single time. This chain uses TRBV9 with TRBJ2-1; 9 bases line up with TRBD2. Germline-derived CDR1 and CDR2 are SGDLS and YYNGEE. The ends lost 0 bases at V and 8 bases at J; junction bases unmatched: 6. This CDR3 has 15 residues. The CDR3 is CASSVDGTSFDEQFF. In nucleotides, the CDR3 is TGTGCCAGCAGCGTAGATGGGACTAGCTTCGATGAGCAGTTCTTC.